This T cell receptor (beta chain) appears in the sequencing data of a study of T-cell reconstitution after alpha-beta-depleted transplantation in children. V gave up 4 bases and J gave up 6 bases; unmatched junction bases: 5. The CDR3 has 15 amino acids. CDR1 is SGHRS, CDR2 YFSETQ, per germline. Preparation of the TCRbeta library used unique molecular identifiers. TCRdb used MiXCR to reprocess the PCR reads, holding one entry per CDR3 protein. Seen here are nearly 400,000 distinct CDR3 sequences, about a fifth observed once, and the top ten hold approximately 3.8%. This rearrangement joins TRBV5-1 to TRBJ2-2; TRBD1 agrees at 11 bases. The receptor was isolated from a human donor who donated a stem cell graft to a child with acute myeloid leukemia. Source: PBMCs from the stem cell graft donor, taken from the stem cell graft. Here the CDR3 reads CASSLDRGLSGELFF. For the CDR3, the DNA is TGCGCCAGCAGCCTGGACAGGGGGCTGTCCGGGGAGCTGTTTTTT.